The 32 T cell receptor beta chains in this list originate from one sample, sequenced in a study of technical replicates of blood from a few donors. Libraries were prepared by immunoSEQ multiplex PCR; TCRdb keeps only in-frame clonotypes and omits some of them. The table lists 60,000 to 95,000 clones, roughly 89% of them singletons, with roughly 0.38% in the top ten. The specimen was T cells isolated from PBMCs. Receptors were obtained from a human donor in good health. Some clones in this sample may be carry-over from other donors' samples.

The chain couples TRBV5-1 to TRBJ2-7, with 11 bases identical to TRBD2. Unmatched junction bases numbered 13, after V lost 4 bases and J lost 1 base. The germline V gene encodes CDR1 SGHRS and CDR2 YFSETQ. The length of the CDR3 is 18 residues. This CDR3 reads CASSRWGLAALVSYEQYF. CDR3 nucleotide sequence: TGCGCCAGCAGCAGGTGGGGACTAGCGGCTTTAGTGTCCTACGAGCAGTACTTC. The whole variable domain, remainder taken from reference TRBV5-1 and TRBJ2-7, is KAGVTQTPRYLIKTRGQQVTLSCSPISGHRSVSWYQQTPGQGLQFLFEYFSETQRNKGNFPGRFSGRQFSNSRSEMNVSTLELGDSALYLCASSRWGLAALVSYEQYFGPGTRLTVT.

The chain has TRBV19 and TRBJ2-5; D is perhaps TRBD1 (6 bases). V was cut by 3 bases and J by 5 bases, with 16 bases left in between. The CDR3 contains 15 residues. CDR1 and CDR2 (germline): LNHDA, SQIVND (reference sequence). CDR3 bases: TGTGCCAGTAGTATTTGGGAGTCCGACAGGGAGACCCAGTACTTC. Its translation is CASSIWESDRETQYF.

The chain uses TRBV2 and TRBJ1-3; no clear D. V lost 7 bases to trimming and J lost 2 bases, with 18 bases between them. The CDR3 extends over 16 amino acids. Germline assignment: CDR1 SNHLY and CDR2 FYNNEI. This CDR3 is CASIPPTSVPGNTIYF. The CDR3, as DNA: TGTGCCAGCATCCCCCCTACCTCCGTTCCTGGAAACACCATATATTTT.

The chain is built from TRBV4-1 and TRBJ2-2; the match to TRBD2 covers 7 bases. The junction had 2 bases not matched to a gene; V was cut back by 1 base and J by 0 bases. The CDR3 spans 16 residues. CDR1 is MGHRA and CDR2 is YSYEKL in the germline V gene. The CDR3 nucleotides are TGCGCCAGCAGCCAAGGACTAGCCGCGAACACCGGGGAGCTGTTTTTT. Protein: CASSQGLAANTGELFF.

The J gene is TRBJ2-5, the V gene TRBV4-2, with D tentatively TRBD2 (5 bases). CDR3 length: 15 amino acids. The V end lost 0 bases, the J end lost 2 bases, and 10 bases lay between the germline ends. Germline assignment: CDR1 LGHNA and CDR2 YNFKEQ. CDR3 sequence: CASSQDFGIQETQYF. The CDR3, as DNA: TGTGCCAGCAGCCAAGACTTCGGGATTCAAGAGACCCAGTACTTC.

DNA of the CDR3: TGTGCCAGCAGTGAAGGTCTCCTCTACGAGCAGTACTTC. This codes for CASSEGLLYEQYF. The gene calls are TRBV6-1 and TRBJ2-7; D call uncertain. The CDR3 runs 13 residues. The V and J ends lost 1 base and 3 bases respectively, with 7 bases between them. Germline V CDR1 and CDR2: MNHNS, SASEGT.

This chain connects TRBV27 to TRBJ2-1; 11 bases align to TRBD2. V shed 5 bases, J shed 2 bases, and the junction held 5 bases outside the gene matches. The CDR3 runs to 16 residues. Germline assignment: CDR1 MNHEY and CDR2 SMNVEV (reference sequence). The CDR3 coding sequence is TGTGCCAGCAGTCCCCTAGCGGGGGGTCCCTACAATGAGCAGTTCTTC. Translating it yields CASSPLAGGPYNEQFF.

This chain uses TRBV7-6 with TRBJ2-7, with 9 bases that match TRBD1. The CDR3 loop spans 15 amino acids. The trim removed 4 bases at V and 4 bases at J, leaving 8 bases unmatched. Per the germline V gene, CDR1 is SGHVS and CDR2 is FNYEAQ. CDR3 loop: CASSSTGGPPYEQYF. DNA for the CDR3: TGTGCCAGCAGCTCAACAGGGGGCCCTCCTTACGAGCAGTACTTC.

V usage is TRBV7-6 and J usage is TRBJ2-7; D is possibly TRBD1 (6 bases). The V gene's germline CDR1 is SGHVS and CDR2 FNYEAQ. V gave up 0 bases and J gave up 2 bases, with 11 bases separating them. CDR3 length equals 15 residues. For the CDR3, the DNA is TGTGCCAGCAGCTTAGCTATAGGGGGTCCCTACGAGCAGTACTTC. Its protein product is CASSLAIGGPYEQYF.

The gene calls are TRBV5-8 and TRBJ2-1; TRBD2 is a possible D gene (6 bases). Trimming took off 3 bases at V and 10 bases at J, with 23 bases between the two ends. In germline, CDR1 is SGHTS, CDR2 YDEGEE. The CDR3 covers 16 residues. CDR3 bases: TGTGCCAGCAGCTGGGCGGGGTCTACAATTCTACCCGAGCAGTTCTTC. It codes for CASSWAGSTILPEQFF. Looking up the rest from reference TRBV5-8 and TRBJ2-1 gives the full variable domain: EAGVTQSPTHLIKTRGQQATLRCSPISGHTSVYWYQQALGLGLQFLLWYDEGEERNRGNFPPRFSGRQFPNYSSELNVNALELEDSALYLCASSWAGSTILPEQFFGPGTRLTVL.

V and J are TRBV27 and TRBJ2-7, with D possibly being TRBD2 (5 bases). The germline V and J ends were trimmed by 3 bases and 0 bases, with 12 bases remaining between them. The CDR3 extends over 15 amino acids. Germline lookup yields CDR1 MNHEY and CDR2 SMNVEV (reference sequence). CDR3 sequence reads: CASSLSGSSSYEQYF. In DNA, the CDR3 is TGTGCCAGCAGTTTGAGCGGCTCCAGCTCCTACGAGCAGTACTTC.

The chain recombines TRBV29-1 with TRBJ2-7, with TRBD2 identical over 8 bases. The CDR3 is 12 residues long. Germline V gives CDR1 SQVTM, CDR2 ANQGSEA. After removal of 7 bases from V and 5 bases from J, the junction contained 7 bases not matched to a gene. For the CDR3, the DNA is TGCAGCGCCTCGGGGGGGCTTGACGAGCAGTACTTC. The encoded protein is CSASGGLDEQYF.

This chain links TRBV5-1 with TRBJ2-7; 7 positions agree with TRBD1. The V segment lost 4 bases and the J segment 3 bases; nucleotides outside the gene matches: 10. The CDR3 consists of 15 residues. CDR1 SGHRS and CDR2 YFSETQ come from the germline V gene. The CDR3 sequence is CASSPQTGSGYEQYF. The CDR3 DNA reads TGCGCCAGCAGCCCGCAGACAGGGAGCGGCTACGAGCAGTACTTC.

This clone appeared a few times. The V gene is TRBV11-2, the J gene TRBJ2-1; D unclear. This CDR3 spans 15 amino acids. Germline V gene data show CDR1 as SGHAT and CDR2 as FQNNGV. Trimming took 4 bases from V and 2 from J, leaving 12 bases between them. The CDR3 nucleotides read TGTGCCAGCAGCTCCCGACTCTCCACCTACAATGAGCAGTTCTTC. Translation gives CASSSRLSTYNEQFF.

This clone was seen more than once but under ten times. The rearrangement links TRBV4-1 to TRBJ1-5, with 7 bases matching TRBD1. Germline CDR1 is MGHRA and CDR2 is YSYEKL. J lost 11 bases, V lost 6 bases, and 10 bases had no gene match. The CDR3 is made up of 13 amino acids. CDR3 nucleotides: TGCGCCAGCAGTCGGACAGGTTCCCTCACCCAGCATTTT. It encodes CASSRTGSLTQHF.

The chain links TRBV4-1 to TRBJ2-5; 7 bases are shared with TRBD1. In germline, CDR1 is MGHRA, CDR2 YSYEKL. V was pared by 3 bases and J by 3 bases, with 1 base of the junction left unmatched. This CDR3 has 13 residues. The CDR3 sequence: CASSQGTEETQYF. CDR3 nucleotide sequence: TGCGCCAGCAGCCAGGGGACAGAAGAGACCCAGTACTTC.

This clone was counted once. The V gene is TRBV7-8, the J gene TRBJ2-7; tentative D call: TRBD2 (6 bases). The V and J ends lost 5 bases and 4 bases respectively, with 15 bases between them. Germline assignment: CDR1 SGHVS and CDR2 FQNEAQ. The CDR3 totals 14 residues. The CDR3 nucleotides are TGTGCCAGCAGCCAAGGGGACTCCGCTTACGAGCAGTACTTC. Translated, it gives CASSQGDSAYEQYF.

The chain is built from TRBV5-1 and TRBJ2-4; TRBD1 aligns across 8 bases. The CDR3 has 16 amino acids. Trimming removed 4 bases from V and 3 bases from J; junction bases left unmatched: 9. CDR1 and CDR2 from the germline V gene are SGHRS and YFSETQ. This chain's CDR3 is CASSPGGHRVKNIQYF. The CDR3 DNA sequence: TGCGCCAGCAGCCCAGGGGGCCACAGGGTCAAAAACATTCAGTACTTC.

The rearrangement links TRBV2 to TRBJ1-2, with D possibly matching TRBD1 (6 bases). V was cut by 5 bases and J by 4 bases, with 11 bases left in between. CDR1 and CDR2 (germline): SNHLY, FYNNEI. This CDR3 is 13 amino acids long. The CDR3 nucleotides read TGTGCCAGCAGTCCAGGGACATTCTATGGCTACACCTTC. Its translation is CASSPGTFYGYTF.

V gene TRBV2 combines with J gene TRBJ2-7; D is possibly TRBD2 (5 bases). V dropped 7 bases and J dropped 2 bases, with 9 bases sitting between them. CDR3 length: 12 amino acids. The germline V gene encodes CDR1 SNHLY and CDR2 FYNNEI. CDR3 coding DNA: TGTGCCAGCACGCGGGCCCCCTACGAGCAGTACTTC. Encoded protein: CASTRAPYEQYF.

V gene TRBV9 combines with J gene TRBJ2-1, with 9 bases that match TRBD1. The CDR3 loop spans 16 amino acids. V gave up 6 bases and J gave up 3 bases; unmatched junction bases: 10. Per germline, CDR1 SGDLS and CDR2 YYNGEE. Here the CDR3 reads CASNSPGTGFYNEQFF. The CDR3 DNA is TGTGCCAGCAACTCCCCGGGGACAGGGTTCTACAATGAGCAGTTCTTC.

CDR3 DNA sequence: TGTGCCACCAGCAGTAGCGGTCGCACAGATACGCAGTATTTT. Protein: CATSSSGRTDTQYF. The chain uses TRBV15 and TRBJ2-3; tentatively, D is TRBD2 (6 bases). Trimming cost V 3 bases and J 1 base, with 8 bases left between them. This CDR3 is built from 14 residues. CDR1 and CDR2 (germline): LNHNV, YYDKDF (reference sequence).

The chain employs TRBV10-3 and TRBJ2-2; tentatively, D is TRBD1 (6 bases). V was shortened by 2 bases and J by 1 base, with 8 bases between the two germline ends. The CDR3 spans 15 residues. CDR1 and CDR2 from the germline V gene are ENHRY and SYGVKD. Written as DNA, the CDR3 is TGTGCCATCAGTGAGCCGGGACAGAACACCGGGGAGCTGTTTTTT. Translating it yields CAISEPGQNTGELFF.

Notes on this clone: The junction does not match germline at one end; this may be a read error. V and J are TRBV6-1 and TRBJ2-1, with a possible D match to TRBD2 (6 bases). The CDR3 is 18 amino acids. Germline V gene lookup returns CDR1 MNHNS and CDR2 SASEGT. The CDR3 DNA sequence: TGTGCCGGCAGTGAAGCTGCAGCGGGTGCCAGCTCCTACAATGAGCAGTTCTTC. This sequence encodes CAGSEAAAGASSYNEQFF.

The genes are TRBV9 and TRBJ2-1, with 12 bases lining up with TRBD1. CDR3 size: 16 residues. The germline CDR1 and CDR2 sequences are SGDLS and YYNGEE. V was clipped by 0 bases and J by 8 bases; unmatched bases: 6. The CDR3 region has the DNA TGTGCCAGCAGCGTAGTGGGGGACAGGGGGCGGGATGAGCAGTTCTTC. Translation gives CASSVVGDRGRDEQFF.

The J gene is TRBJ1-1, the V gene TRBV18; 10 bases line up with TRBD1. The CDR3 consists of 14 residues. Germline values: CDR1 KGHSH, CDR2 LQKENI. V was pared by 3 bases and J by 7 bases, with 5 bases of the junction left unmatched. In DNA, the CDR3 is TGTGCCAGCTCACCCGGGACAGGGGTGTATGAAGCTTTCTTT. Encoded protein: CASSPGTGVYEAFF.

The CDR3 nucleotides are TGTGCCAGTAGTATTGACAGGGGGCGAAGCTACACCTTC. It yields the protein CASSIDRGRSYTF. The V call is TRBV19, the J call TRBJ1-2, with 10 nucleotides matching TRBD1. V was pared by 3 bases and J by 9 bases, with 4 bases of the junction left unmatched. Germline-derived CDR1 and CDR2 are LNHDA and SQIVND (reference sequence). This CDR3 spans 13 amino acids. The full variable domain, in which reference TRBV19 and TRBJ1-2 provide the parts outside the CDR3, is DGGITQSPKYLFRKEGQNVTLSCEQNLNHDAMYWYRQDPGQGLRLIYYSQIVNDFQKGDIAEGYSVSREKKESFPLTVTSAQKNPTAFYLCASSIDRGRSYTFGSGTRLTVV.

This sequence joins TRBV5-1 and TRBJ2-7; D unresolved. V lost 0 bases, J lost 3 bases, and 7 bases lay in between. Germline V lookup: CDR1 SGHRS, CDR2 YFSETQ. There are 13 residues in the CDR3. The CDR3 DNA sequence: TGCGCCAGCAGCTTGGGGCCAGACTACGAGCAGTACTTC. Translation: CASSLGPDYEQYF. Full variable domain (outside the CDR3, taken from reference TRBV5-1 and TRBJ2-7): KAGVTQTPRYLIKTRGQQVTLSCSPISGHRSVSWYQQTPGQGLQFLFEYFSETQRNKGNFPGRFSGRQFSNSRSEMNVSTLELGDSALYLCASSLGPDYEQYFGPGTRLTVT.

The rearrangement uses TRBV4-2 and TRBJ2-5; 12 bases match TRBD2. CDR1 and CDR2 from the germline V gene are LGHNA and YNFKEQ. The trim removed 2 bases at V and 5 bases at J, leaving 18 bases unmatched. This CDR3 comprises 20 residues. The CDR3 sequence is CASSQLRGSAASGGGETQYF. CDR3 coding DNA: TGTGCCAGCAGCCAATTAAGAGGGAGCGCGGCTAGCGGGGGGGGCGAGACCCAGTACTTC.

V usage is TRBV13 and J usage is TRBJ1-4; unclear D gene. Trimming left V 3 bases short and J 2 bases short, with 10 bases between. The CDR3 covers 15 residues. Germline CDR1 and CDR2: PRHDT and FYEKMQ (reference sequence). The CDR3 protein is CASSFSLGTNEKLFF. The CDR3 DNA sequence: TGTGCCAGCAGCTTTTCGTTGGGCACTAATGAAAAACTGTTTTTT.

CDR3: CASSEDRGPNQPQHF. DNA for the CDR3: TGTGCCAGCAGTGAAGACAGGGGGCCCAATCAGCCCCAGCATTTT. V gene TRBV2 combines with J gene TRBJ1-5; 9 nucleotides agree with TRBD1. CDR1 and CDR2 from the germline V gene are SNHLY and FYNNEI. The length of the CDR3 is 15 residues. The ends lost 1 base at V and 3 bases at J; junction bases unmatched: 1.

The rearrangement joins TRBV18 to TRBJ2-7; perhaps TRBD1 as D (5 bases). V was pared by 3 bases and J by 7 bases, with 13 bases between. CDR3 length: 13 residues. Germline CDR1 is KGHSH and CDR2 is LQKENI. The CDR3 DNA reads as TGTGCCAGCTCACCCCCAGGGCAATCGGAGCAGTACTTC. As protein: CASSPPGQSEQYF.